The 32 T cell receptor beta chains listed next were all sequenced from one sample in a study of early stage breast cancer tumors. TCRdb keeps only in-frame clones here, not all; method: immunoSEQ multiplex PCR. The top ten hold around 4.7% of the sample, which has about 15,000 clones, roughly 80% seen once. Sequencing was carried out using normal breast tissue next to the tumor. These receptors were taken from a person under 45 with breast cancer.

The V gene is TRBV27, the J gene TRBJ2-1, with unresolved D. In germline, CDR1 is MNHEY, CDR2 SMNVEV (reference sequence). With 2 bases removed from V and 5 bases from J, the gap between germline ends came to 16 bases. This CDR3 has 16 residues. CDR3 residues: CASSLMGSLAHNEQFF. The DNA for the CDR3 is TGTGCCAGCAGTTTAATGGGTTCTCTGGCCCACAATGAGCAGTTCTTC.

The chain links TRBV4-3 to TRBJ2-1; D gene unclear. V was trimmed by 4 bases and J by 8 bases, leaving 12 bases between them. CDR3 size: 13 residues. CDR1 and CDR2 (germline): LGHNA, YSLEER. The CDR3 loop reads CASSPQVSYEQFF. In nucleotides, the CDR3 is TGCGCCAGCAGCCCCCAGGTCAGCTATGAGCAGTTCTTC.

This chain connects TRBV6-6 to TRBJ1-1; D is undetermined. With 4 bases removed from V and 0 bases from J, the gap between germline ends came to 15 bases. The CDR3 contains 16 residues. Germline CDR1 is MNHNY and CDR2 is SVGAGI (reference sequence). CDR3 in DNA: TGTGCCAGCAGTTTATATCCACCTCGGATGAACACTGAAGCTTTCTTT. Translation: CASSLYPPRMNTEAFF.

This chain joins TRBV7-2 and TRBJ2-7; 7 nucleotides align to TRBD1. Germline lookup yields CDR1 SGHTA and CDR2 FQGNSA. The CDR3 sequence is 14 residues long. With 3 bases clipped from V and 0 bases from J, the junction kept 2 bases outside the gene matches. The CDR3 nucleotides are TGTGCCAGCAGCTTTGGGACAGCCTCCTACGAGCAGTACTTC. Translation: CASSFGTASYEQYF.

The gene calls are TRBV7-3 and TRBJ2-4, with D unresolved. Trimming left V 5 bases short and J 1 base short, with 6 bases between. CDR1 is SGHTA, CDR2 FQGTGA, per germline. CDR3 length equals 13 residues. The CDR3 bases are TGTGCCAGCAGCAGCGAGGCCAAAAACATTCAGTACTTC. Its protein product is CASSSEAKNIQYF.

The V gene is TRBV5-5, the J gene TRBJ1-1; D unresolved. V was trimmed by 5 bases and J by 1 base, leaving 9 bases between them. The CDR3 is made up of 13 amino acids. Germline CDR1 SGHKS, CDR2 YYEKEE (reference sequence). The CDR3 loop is CASSLRPNTEAFF. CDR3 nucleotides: TGTGCCAGCAGTTTGAGGCCGAACACTGAAGCTTTCTTT. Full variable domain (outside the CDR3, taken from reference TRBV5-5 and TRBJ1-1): DAGVTQSPTHLIKTRGQQVTLRCSPISGHKSVSWYQQVLGQGPQFIFQYYEKEERGRGNFPDRFSARQFPNYSSELNVNALLLGDSALYLCASSLRPNTEAFFGQGTRLTVV.

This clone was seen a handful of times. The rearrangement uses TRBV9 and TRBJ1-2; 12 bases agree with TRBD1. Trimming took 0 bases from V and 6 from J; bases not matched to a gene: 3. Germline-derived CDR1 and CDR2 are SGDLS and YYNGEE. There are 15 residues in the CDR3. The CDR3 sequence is CASSVEGQGAHGYTF. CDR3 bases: TGTGCCAGCAGCGTAGAGGGACAGGGGGCGCATGGCTACACCTTC.

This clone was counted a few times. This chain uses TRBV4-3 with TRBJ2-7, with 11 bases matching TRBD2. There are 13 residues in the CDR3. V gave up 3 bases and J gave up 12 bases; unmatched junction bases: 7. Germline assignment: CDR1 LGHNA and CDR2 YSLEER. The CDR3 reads CASSQSTSGRMYF. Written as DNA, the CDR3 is TGCGCCAGCAGCCAGTCAACTAGCGGGAGAATGTACTTC.

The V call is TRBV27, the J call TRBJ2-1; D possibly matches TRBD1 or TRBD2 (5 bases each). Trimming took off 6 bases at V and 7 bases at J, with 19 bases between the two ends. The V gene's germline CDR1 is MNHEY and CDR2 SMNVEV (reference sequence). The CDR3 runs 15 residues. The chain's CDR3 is CASSHDWDGMNEQFF. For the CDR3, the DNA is TGTGCCAGCAGCCACGATTGGGACGGCATGAATGAGCAGTTCTTC.

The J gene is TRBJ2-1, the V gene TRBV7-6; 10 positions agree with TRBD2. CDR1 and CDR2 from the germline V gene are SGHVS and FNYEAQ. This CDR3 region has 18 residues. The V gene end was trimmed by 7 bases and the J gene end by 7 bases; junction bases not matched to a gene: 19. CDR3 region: CASTLAAAGGFRGNEQFF. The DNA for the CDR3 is TGTGCCAGCACCCTAGCCGCAGCGGGAGGGTTTCGGGGGAATGAGCAGTTCTTC.

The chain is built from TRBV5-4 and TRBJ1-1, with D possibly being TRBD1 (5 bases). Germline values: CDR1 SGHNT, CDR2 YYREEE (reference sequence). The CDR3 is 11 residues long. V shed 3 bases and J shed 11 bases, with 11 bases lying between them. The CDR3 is CASSYQGRAFF. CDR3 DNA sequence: TGTGCCAGCAGCTACCAGGGTAGGGCTTTCTTT.

As DNA, the CDR3 is TGTGCCAGCAGTTACGGACTAGCGGGTTCCTACGAGCAGTACTTC. This gives the protein CASSYGLAGSYEQYF. The gene calls are TRBV6-5 and TRBJ2-7; 11 bases map to TRBD2. Germline V CDR1 and CDR2: MNHEY, SVGAGI. The CDR3 loop spans 15 amino acids. J lost 1 base, V lost 2 bases, and 1 base had no gene match.

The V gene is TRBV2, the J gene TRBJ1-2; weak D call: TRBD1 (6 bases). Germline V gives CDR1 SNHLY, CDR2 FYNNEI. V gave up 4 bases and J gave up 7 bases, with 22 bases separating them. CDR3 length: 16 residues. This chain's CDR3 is CASSAGRSRQDGGYTF. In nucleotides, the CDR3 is TGTGCCAGCAGTGCGGGACGCTCCCGACAGGATGGTGGCTACACCTTC. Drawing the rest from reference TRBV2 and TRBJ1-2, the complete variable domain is EPEVTQTPSHQVTQMGQEVILRCVPISNHLYFYWYRQILGQKVEFLVSFYNNEISEKSEIFDDQFSVERPDGSNFTLKIRSTKLEDSAMYFCASSAGRSRQDGGYTFGSGTRLTVV.

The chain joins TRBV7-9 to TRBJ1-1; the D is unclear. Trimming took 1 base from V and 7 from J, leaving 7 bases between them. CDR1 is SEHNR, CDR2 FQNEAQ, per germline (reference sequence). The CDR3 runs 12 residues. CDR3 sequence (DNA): TGTGCCAGCAGCTTAGGGGAGATTGAAGCTTTCTTT. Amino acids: CASSLGEIEAFF.

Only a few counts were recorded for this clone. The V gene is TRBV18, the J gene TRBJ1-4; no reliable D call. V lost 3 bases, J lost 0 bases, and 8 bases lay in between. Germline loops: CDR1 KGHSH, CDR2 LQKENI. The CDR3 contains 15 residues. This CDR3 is CASSPLTPTNEKLFF. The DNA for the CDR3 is TGTGCCAGCTCACCTTTGACGCCAACTAATGAAAAACTGTTTTTT. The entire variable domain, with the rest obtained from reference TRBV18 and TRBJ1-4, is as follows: NAGVMQNPRHLVRRRGQEARLRCSPMKGHSHVYWYRQLPEEGLKFMVYLQKENIIDESGMPKERFSAEFPKEGPSILRIQQVVRGDSAAYFCASSPLTPTNEKLFFGSGTQLSVL.

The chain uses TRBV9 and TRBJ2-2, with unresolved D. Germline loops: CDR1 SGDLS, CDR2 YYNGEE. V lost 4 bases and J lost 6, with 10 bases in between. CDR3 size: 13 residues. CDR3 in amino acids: CASSPNKAGELFF. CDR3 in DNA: TGTGCCAGCAGCCCAAACAAGGCCGGGGAGCTGTTTTTT. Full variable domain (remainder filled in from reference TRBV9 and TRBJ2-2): DSGVTQTPKHLITATGQRVTLRCSPRSGDLSVYWYQQSLDQGLQFLIQYYNGEERAKGNILERFSAQQFPDLHSELNLSSLELGDSALYFCASSPNKAGELFFGEGSRLTVL.

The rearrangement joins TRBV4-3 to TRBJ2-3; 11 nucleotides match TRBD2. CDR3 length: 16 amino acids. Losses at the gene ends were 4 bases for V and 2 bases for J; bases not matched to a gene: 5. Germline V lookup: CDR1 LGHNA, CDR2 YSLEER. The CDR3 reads CASSPQGLAATDTQYF. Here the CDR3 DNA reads TGCGCCAGCAGCCCCCAGGGACTAGCGGCCACAGATACGCAGTATTTT.

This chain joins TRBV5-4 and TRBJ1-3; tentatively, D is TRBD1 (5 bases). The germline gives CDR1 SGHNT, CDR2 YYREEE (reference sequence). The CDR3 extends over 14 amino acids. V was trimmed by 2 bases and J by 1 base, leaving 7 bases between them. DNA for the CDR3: TGTGCCAGCAGCTTACAGGAATCTGGAAACACCATATATTTT. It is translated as CASSLQESGNTIYF.

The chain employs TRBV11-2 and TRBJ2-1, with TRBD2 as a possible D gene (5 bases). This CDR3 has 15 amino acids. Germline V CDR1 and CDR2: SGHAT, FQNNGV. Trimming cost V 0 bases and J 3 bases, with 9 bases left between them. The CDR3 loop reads CASSLDSAGYNEQFF. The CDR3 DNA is TGTGCCAGCAGCTTAGACTCTGCGGGCTACAATGAGCAGTTCTTC.

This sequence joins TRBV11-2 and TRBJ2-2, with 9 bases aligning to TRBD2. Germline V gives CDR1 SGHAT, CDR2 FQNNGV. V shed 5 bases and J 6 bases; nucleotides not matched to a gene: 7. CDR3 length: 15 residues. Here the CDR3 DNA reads TGTGCCAGCAGCCCAGGACTAGCGTTTTCCGGGGAGCTGTTTTTT. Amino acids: CASSPGLAFSGELFF.

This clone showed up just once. The CDR3 sequence is CASSRGLGQGGGELFF. CDR3 in DNA: TGCGCCAGCAGCCGTGGGCTAGGACAGGGCGGCGGGGAGCTGTTTTTT. J is TRBJ2-2 and V is TRBV4-3; 8 bases are shared with TRBD1. The CDR3 is made up of 16 amino acids. Germline V gene data show CDR1 as LGHNA and CDR2 as YSLEER. V dropped 4 bases and J dropped 7; count of bases not matched to a gene: 11.

The CDR3 loop is CASSLSRSTDTQYF. For the CDR3, the DNA is TGTGCCAGCAGCTTATCCCGGAGCACAGATACGCAGTATTTT. The V call is TRBV7-2, the J call TRBJ2-3, with D hard to call. This CDR3 is 14 amino acids long. Germline CDR1 is SGHTA and CDR2 is FQGNSA. V shed 2 bases and J shed 0 bases, with 6 bases lying between them.

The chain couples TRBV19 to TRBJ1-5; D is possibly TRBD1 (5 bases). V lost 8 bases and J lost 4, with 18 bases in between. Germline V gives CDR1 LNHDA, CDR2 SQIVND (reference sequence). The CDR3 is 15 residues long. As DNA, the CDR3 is TGTGCCAGTCGCTCTTATTTGGGGGGTAATCAGCCCCAGCATTTT. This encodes CASRSYLGGNQPQHF.

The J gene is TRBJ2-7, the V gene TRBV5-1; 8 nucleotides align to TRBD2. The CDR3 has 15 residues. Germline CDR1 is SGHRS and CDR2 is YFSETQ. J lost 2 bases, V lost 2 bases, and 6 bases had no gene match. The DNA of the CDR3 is TGCGCCAGCAGCTTTACTAGCGGATTGACCTACGAGCAGTACTTC. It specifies CASSFTSGLTYEQYF.

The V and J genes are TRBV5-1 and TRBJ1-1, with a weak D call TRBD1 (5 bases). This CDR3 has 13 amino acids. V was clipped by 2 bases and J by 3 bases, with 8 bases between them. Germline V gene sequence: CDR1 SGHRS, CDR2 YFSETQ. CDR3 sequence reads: CASSFTGDTEAFF. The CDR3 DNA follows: TGCGCCAGCAGCTTTACGGGGGACACTGAAGCTTTCTTT.

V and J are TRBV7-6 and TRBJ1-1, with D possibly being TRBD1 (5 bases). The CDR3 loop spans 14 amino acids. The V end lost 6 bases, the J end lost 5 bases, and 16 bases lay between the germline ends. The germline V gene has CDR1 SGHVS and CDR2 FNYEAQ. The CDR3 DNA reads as TGTGCCAGCAGTCAAAGTGAGGGGAGGACTGAAGCTTTCTTT. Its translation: CASSQSEGRTEAFF.

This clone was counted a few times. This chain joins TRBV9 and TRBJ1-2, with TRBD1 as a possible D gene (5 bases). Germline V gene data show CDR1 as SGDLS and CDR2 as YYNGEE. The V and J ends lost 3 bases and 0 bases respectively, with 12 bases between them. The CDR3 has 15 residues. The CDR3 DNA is TGTGCCAGCAGCGCGACAGCCCTGACTAACTATGGCTACACCTTC. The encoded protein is CASSATALTNYGYTF.

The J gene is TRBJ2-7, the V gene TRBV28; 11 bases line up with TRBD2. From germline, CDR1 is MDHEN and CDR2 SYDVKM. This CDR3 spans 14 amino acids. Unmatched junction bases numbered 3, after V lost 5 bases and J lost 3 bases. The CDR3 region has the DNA TGTGCCAGCAGTGGGACTAGCGGAGGCTACGAGCAGTACTTC. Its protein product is CASSGTSGGYEQYF.

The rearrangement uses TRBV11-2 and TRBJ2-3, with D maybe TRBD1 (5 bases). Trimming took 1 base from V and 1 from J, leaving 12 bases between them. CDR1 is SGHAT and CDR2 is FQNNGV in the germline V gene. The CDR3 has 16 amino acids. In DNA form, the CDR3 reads TGTGCCAGCAGCTTAGGGACGGACACCCGCACAGATACGCAGTATTTT. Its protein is CASSLGTDTRTDTQYF.

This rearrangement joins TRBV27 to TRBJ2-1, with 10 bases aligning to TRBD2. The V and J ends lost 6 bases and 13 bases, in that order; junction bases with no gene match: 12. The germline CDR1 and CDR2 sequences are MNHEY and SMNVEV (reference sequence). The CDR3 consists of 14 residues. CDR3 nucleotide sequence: TGTGCCAGCAGAGAACTAGCGGGGCAGAACATCCAGTTCTTC. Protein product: CASRELAGQNIQFF.

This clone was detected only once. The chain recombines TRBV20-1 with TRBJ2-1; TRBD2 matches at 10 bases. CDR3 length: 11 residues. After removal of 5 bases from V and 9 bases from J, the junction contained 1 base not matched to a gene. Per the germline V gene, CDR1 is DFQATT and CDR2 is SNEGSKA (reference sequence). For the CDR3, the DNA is TGCAGTGCTGGGACTAGCGTTGAGCAGTTCTTC. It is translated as CSAGTSVEQFF.

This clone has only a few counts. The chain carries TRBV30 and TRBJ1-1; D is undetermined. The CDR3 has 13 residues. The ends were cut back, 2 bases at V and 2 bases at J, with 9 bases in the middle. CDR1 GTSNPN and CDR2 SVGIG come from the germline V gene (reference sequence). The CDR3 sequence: CAWSRSLNTEAFF. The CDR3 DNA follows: TGTGCCTGGAGTCGCAGCCTAAACACTGAAGCTTTCTTT.